The present TCR beta chain was sequenced within a study of T cells expressing NK-cell markers. Notes on the study in general: Dominant NKG2C+ clonotypes in about six donors made up roughly 1.0-7.0% of CD8+ T cells.

As for this clonotype: Its matching antigen is unknown.

CDR3 size: 11 residues. Germline values: CDR1 SGHTA, CDR2 FQGNSA. Using the 5' RACE reads, TCRdb records one entry per CDR3 protein without DNA. This table holds 160,000 or so distinct CDR3 sequences. The TCR sequence derives from a woman aged 18 to 69 in good health. Sequencing input: blood T cells: a sorted CD56 or NKG2C T cell subset, CD4+ or CD8+ T cells, or bulk PBMC T cells (not recorded which). This chain links TRBV7-2 with TRBJ2-7. The CDR3 protein is CASSLYYEQYF.